This T cell receptor (beta chain) was recorded in a study of CD8 T cells in ankylosing spondylitis. This clonotype was observed a handful of times. Its antigen remains unidentified. Points from the study as a whole: The authors reported significant enrichment of disease-linked clones in matched ankylosing spondylitis synovial fluid. It appeared that ankylosing spondylitis blood was characterized by a TCR beta motif of under ten highly homologous variants.

Each TCR beta library was made by quantitative 5'-RACE that incorporated molecular barcodes. MiXCR, applied by TCRdb to the 5' RACE reads, yields one record per CDR3 protein. This sample has under 450,000 distinct CDR3 sequences, with 20% to 25% found just once. Germline CDR1 reads SGHDT; CDR2 reads YYEEEE. Deletions cut 0 bases from V and 7 bases from J, with 14 bases between. This CDR3 region has 14 residues. Sequenced: blood, either unsorted or a sorted T cell fraction (not recorded which). This TCR came from a male donor with ankylosing spondylitis or in good health (not recorded which). This chain links TRBV5-6 with TRBJ2-7, with D tentatively TRBD1 or TRBD2 (5 bases each). CDR3 nucleotides: TGTGCCAGCAGCTTGGCCGGGGCAGGGTGGGAGCAGTACTTC. This codes for CASSLAGAGWEQYF.